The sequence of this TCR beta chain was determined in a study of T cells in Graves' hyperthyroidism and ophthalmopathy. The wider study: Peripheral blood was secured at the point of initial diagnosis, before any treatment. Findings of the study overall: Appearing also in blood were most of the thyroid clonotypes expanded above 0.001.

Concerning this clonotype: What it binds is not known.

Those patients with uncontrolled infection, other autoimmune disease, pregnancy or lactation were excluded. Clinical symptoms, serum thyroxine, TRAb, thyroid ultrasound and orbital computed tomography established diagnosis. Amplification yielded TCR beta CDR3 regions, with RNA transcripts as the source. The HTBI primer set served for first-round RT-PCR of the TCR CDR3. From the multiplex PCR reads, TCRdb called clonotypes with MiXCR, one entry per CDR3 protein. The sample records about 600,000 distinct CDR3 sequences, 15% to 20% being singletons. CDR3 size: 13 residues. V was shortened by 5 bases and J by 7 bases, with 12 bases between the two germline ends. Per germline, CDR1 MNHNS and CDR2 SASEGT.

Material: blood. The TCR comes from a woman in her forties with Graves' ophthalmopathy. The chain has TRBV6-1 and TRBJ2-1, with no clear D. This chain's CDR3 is CASSPRPENEQFF. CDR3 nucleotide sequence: TGTGCCAGCAGTCCGCGACCCGAAAATGAGCAGTTCTTC.